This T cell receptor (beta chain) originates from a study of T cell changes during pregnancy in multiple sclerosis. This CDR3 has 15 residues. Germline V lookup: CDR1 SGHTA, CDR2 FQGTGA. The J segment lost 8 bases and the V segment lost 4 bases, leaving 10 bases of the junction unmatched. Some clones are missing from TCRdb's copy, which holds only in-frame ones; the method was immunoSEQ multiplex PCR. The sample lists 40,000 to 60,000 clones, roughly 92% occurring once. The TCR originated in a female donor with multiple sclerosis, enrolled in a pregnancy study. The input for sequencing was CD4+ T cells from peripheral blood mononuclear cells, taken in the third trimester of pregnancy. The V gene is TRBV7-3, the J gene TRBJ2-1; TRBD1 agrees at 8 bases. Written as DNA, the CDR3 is TGTGCCAGCAGCTCTACAGGGGGTCCCGTGGATGAGCAGTTCTTC. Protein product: CASSSTGGPVDEQFF.